A selection of T cell receptor beta chains follows, all from one sample in a study of blood T cell repertoires in COVID-19. TCRdb's copy holds only in-frame clones and misses some; the assay was immunoSEQ multiplex PCR. The sample includes roughly 120,000 clones, around 85% of them seen just once. Sequencing used peripheral blood. The receptors here all came from a woman older than 75 with COVID-19, enrolled during active disease. Each CDR3 is given with its conserved first and last residue. Each record gives: D gene, V gene, clone size, J gene, CDR3 protein, CDR3 DNA. A D gene is named only where the DNA matches it firmly. Clone size is shown for a subset of rows, as once, few, many or a class of expanded clone.

TRBD2,TRBV7-2,once,TRBJ2-7,CASSPMAGGAPYEQYF,TGTGCCAGCAGCCCGATGGCGGGAGGGGCCCCCTACGAGCAGTACTTC
NA,TRBV7-9,NA,TRBJ1-5,CASSLSGNQPQHF,TGTGCCAGCAGCTTGTCGGGGAATCAGCCCCAGCATTTT
TRBD2,TRBV2,NA,TRBJ2-1,CASKRAGSVYNEQFF,TGTGCCAGCAAAAGAGCGGGATCGGTCTACAATGAGCAGTTCTTC
TRBD2,TRBV7-9,NA,TRBJ2-5,CASSLGLAQETQYF,TGTGCCAGCAGTTTGGGACTAGCCCAAGAGACCCAGTACTTC
TRBD2,TRBV7-2,NA,TRBJ2-1,CASSARGLVSNEQFF,TGTGCCAGCAGCGCCCGCGGACTAGTCAGTAATGAGCAGTTCTTC
TRBD2,TRBV28,NA,TRBJ2-7,CASSLGTSGKYEQYF,TGTGCCAGCAGTCTCGGGACTAGCGGAAAATACGAGCAGTACTTC
NA,TRBV5-5,few,TRBJ1-1,CASSLAAVTGLTEAFF,TGTGCCAGCAGCCTCGCAGCCGTGACAGGCTTAACTGAAGCTTTCTTT
TRBD2,TRBV7-3,NA,TRBJ2-7,CASSGSGGSSYEQYF,TGTGCCAGCAGCGGATCGGGGGGGAGCTCCTACGAGCAGTACTTC
TRBD1,TRBV6-6,NA,TRBJ2-5,CASSKDRQETQYF,TGTGCCAGCAGCAAGGACAGGCAAGAGACCCAGTACTTC
NA,TRBV11-3,NA,TRBJ2-5,CASSSGTLETQYF,TGTGCCAGCAGCTCTGGGACACTAGAGACCCAGTACTTC
TRBD1,TRBV5-5,NA,TRBJ2-5,CASSLGDRIKETQYF,TGTGCCAGCAGCTTGGGGGACAGGATTAAAGAGACCCAGTACTTC
TRBD2,TRBV27,NA,TRBJ2-1,CASRLAGYNEQFF,TGTGCCAGCAGATTAGCGGGTTACAATGAGCAGTTCTTC
TRBD1,TRBV28,NA,TRBJ1-6,CASRSPGQSSYNSPLHF,TGTGCCAGCAGGTCTCCGGGACAGAGCTCCTATAATTCACCCCTCCACTTT
TRBD2,TRBV7-2,NA,TRBJ2-7,CASSSGLAGYEQYF,TGTGCCAGCAGCTCGGGACTAGCGGGGTACGAGCAGTACTTC
TRBD2,TRBV27,NA,TRBJ2-3,CASSLSGLGTTQYF,TGTGCCAGCAGTTTATCCGGACTAGGCACTACGCAGTATTTT
TRBD1,TRBV19,NA,TRBJ2-7,CASQEQGAYEQYF,TGTGCCAGTCAAGAACAGGGGGCCTACGAGCAGTACTTC
NA,TRBV19,NA,TRBJ1-6,CASTSFSGVSPLHF,TGTGCCAGTACGTCTTTCTCGGGGGTATCACCCCTCCACTTT
TRBD1,TRBV27,NA,TRBJ2-7,CASGSIRQGGPYEQYF,TGTGCCAGCGGATCCATTCGACAGGGGGGCCCCTACGAGCAGTACTTC
TRBD1,TRBV2,few,TRBJ1-1,CASSAQGAGTEAFF,TGTGCCAGCAGTGCGCAGGGGGCTGGTACTGAAGCTTTCTTT
TRBD1,TRBV19,NA,TRBJ2-7,CATGTGIYEQYF,TGTGCCACCGGGACAGGGATCTACGAGCAGTACTTC
NA,TRBV7-3,NA,TRBJ2-1,CASSLTRDNEQFF,TGTGCCAGCAGCCTCACTAGGGACAATGAGCAGTTCTTC
NA,TRBV11-2,NA,TRBJ1-5,CASSRQFNQPQHF,TGTGCCAGCAGCCGACAGTTCAATCAGCCCCAGCATTTT
NA,TRBV18,NA,TRBJ2-3,CASSPPGRGVADTQYF,TGTGCCAGCTCACCACCGGGCAGGGGGGTCGCAGATACGCAGTATTTT
NA,TRBV19,NA,TRBJ2-1,CASSLLGLYEQFF,TGTGCCAGTAGCCTATTGGGACTCTATGAGCAGTTCTTC
TRBD2,TRBV7-3,NA,TRBJ2-2,CASSLPRTSGGTGELFF,TGTGCCAGCAGCTTACCCCGGACTAGCGGGGGCACCGGGGAGCTGTTTTTT
TRBD2,TRBV2,NA,TRBJ2-7,CASSGAGTSGYEQYF,TGTGCCAGCAGTGGGGCCGGGACTAGCGGCTACGAGCAGTACTTC
TRBD2,TRBV20-1,NA,TRBJ2-1,CSASPGGWNEQFF,TGCAGTGCTAGTCCGGGAGGGTGGAATGAGCAGTTCTTC
NA,TRBV9,NA,TRBJ2-3,CASSRTPDRDTQYF,TGTGCCAGCAGCAGGACTCCCGATAGAGATACGCAGTATTTT
TRBD1,TRBV28,NA,TRBJ1-5,CASSWGRRGRGNQPQHF,TGTGCCAGCAGTTGGGGCCGCAGGGGGCGAGGCAATCAGCCCCAGCATTTT
TRBD1,TRBV19,NA,TRBJ1-2,CASSRQGTNYGYTF,TGTGCCAGTAGTAGACAGGGGACCAATTATGGCTACACCTTC
NA,TRBV4-3,NA,TRBJ2-6,CASSQDHSGANVLTF,TGCGCCAGCAGCCAAGATCATTCTGGGGCCAACGTCCTGACTTTC
NA,TRBV6-2/TRBV6-3,NA,TRBJ2-5,CASSYGGGRETQYF,TGTGCCAGCAGTTACGGGGGCGGGCGGGAGACCCAGTACTTC
NA,TRBV7-3,NA,TRBJ2-6,CASSLDSWANVLTF,TGTGCCAGCAGCTTAGATAGCTGGGCCAACGTCCTGACTTTC
TRBD2,TRBV7-9,few,TRBJ2-4,CASSSTASGSNIQYF,TGTGCCAGCAGCTCCACCGCTAGCGGGAGCAACATTCAGTACTTC
TRBD2,TRBV6-4,NA,TRBJ2-1,CASSSIGGGTKKFF,TGTGCCAGCAGTTCCATCGGGGGAGGGACTAAGAAGTTCTTC
NA,TRBV21-1,NA,TRBJ2-7,CASSNLWPVVGQPEQYF,TGTGCCAGCAGCAACCTATGGCCGGTCGTGGGGCAACCCGAGCAGTACTTC
NA,TRBV21-1,NA,TRBJ2-1,CASSWGGLASEEDEQFF,TGTGCCAGCAGCTGGGGGGGGCTAGCTTCCGAGGAAGATGAGCAGTTCTTC
TRBD1,TRBV7-9,NA,TRBJ1-2,CASSHATGGGYGYTF,TGTGCCAGCAGCCACGCTACAGGGGGCGGGTATGGCTACACCTTC
NA,TRBV19,NA,TRBJ1-1,CASSIIRGADRMNTEAFF,TGTGCCAGTAGTATTATAAGGGGCGCTGATAGGATGAACACTGAAGCTTTCTTT
TRBD2,TRBV3-1/TRBV3-2,NA,TRBJ2-1,CASSQFPSGLYNEQFF,TGTGCCAGCAGCCAGTTCCCTAGCGGGCTGTACAATGAGCAGTTCTTC
TRBD1,TRBV11-2,NA,TRBJ1-2,CASSGQVSSWGYTF,TGTGCCAGCAGCGGACAGGTATCCTCTTGGGGCTACACCTTC
NA,TRBV20-1,NA,TRBJ2-7,CSASFADRSLYEQYF,TGCAGTGCTAGTTTCGCCGACAGATCCTTATACGAGCAGTACTTC
TRBD2,TRBV12-5,NA,TRBJ2-1,CASGLGLAVNNEQFF,TGTGCTAGTGGCCTGGGTCTAGCGGTGAACAATGAGCAGTTCTTC
NA,TRBV18,NA,TRBJ1-3,CASSPETSGNTIYF,TGTGCCAGCTCACCAGAGACTTCTGGAAACACCATATATTTT